This T cell receptor beta chain was identified during a study of neurological immune-mediated disorders. General study points: Among 34 multiple sclerosis patients, phylogenetic grouping put the repertoires of 18 into a single related-CDR3 cluster, a possible signature.

At least ten counts were recorded for this clonotype. Its target is unknown. cDNA was made by 5'RACE with 10-nucleotide random UMIs. In TCRdb, the 5' RACE reads were re-called with MiXCR into one record per CDR3 protein. The sample lists under 75,000 distinct CDR3 sequences, 3.2% occurring once. The unsorted libraries were produced from 2 million PBMCs held at -80 C. This CDR3 contains 10 residues. Germline-derived CDR1 and CDR2 are SEHNR and FQNEAQ (reference sequence). Material for sequencing was PBMCs. The chain joins TRBV7-9 to TRBJ1-4; D gene unclear. The sequence came from a woman in her forties or fifties with multiple sclerosis. The CDR3 here is CADSPEKLFF. CDR3 sequence (DNA): TGTGCGGATAGTCCCGAAAAACTGTTTTTT.